The table lists the clone carrying this TCR beta chain with a few counts. Its antigen is not identified. The CDR3 is 16 residues long. V lost 5 bases, J lost 0 bases, and 16 bases lay in between. CDR1 SEHNR and CDR2 FQNEAQ come from the germline V gene (reference sequence). The sample is drawn from a study of cytomegalovirus exposure and HLA in healthy donors. Study at large: From donors who were HLA-typed, an early data release held approximately 80 million unique TCRs. General study results and limits: Common viral pathogens were later found to be apparently linked to several of the most significant clusters.

The PCR employed 60 Vbeta primers together with 13 Jbeta primers. Repertoires were generated with immunoSEQ multiplex PCR, while TCRdb's copy carries only in-frame clones and drops some. The sample holds 120,000 or so clones, 81% seen once. The sequence was obtained from a woman aged 40 to 50 in good health and CMV-seronegative. Input material: PBMCs. The chain couples TRBV7-9 to TRBJ1-1, with a tentative D call TRBD1 (6 bases). In nucleotides, the CDR3 is TGTGCCAGCAGCGTCGGTAACAGGGAAATGAACACTGAAGCTTTCTTT. This codes for CASSVGNREMNTEAFF.